This T cell receptor beta chain comes out of a study of cytomegalovirus exposure and HLA in healthy donors. Across the whole study: From donors who were HLA-typed, an early data release held 70 million to 90 million unique TCRs.

Trimming at V came to 7 bases and at J to 5 bases, leaving 8 bases not matched to a gene. Germline values: CDR1 LNHNV, CDR2 YYDKDF (reference sequence). The length of the CDR3 is 14 residues. As concerns this clone: Antigen: not known.

The PCR contained 60 Vbeta and 13 Jbeta primers. Sequencing used immunoSEQ multiplex PCR; TCRdb keeps in-frame clones, though not all of them. The sample yields about 140,000 clones, roughly 80% seen once. The study, taken as a whole, reports: Later work found that TCR association rates differed between HLA loci; DRB1 had the most and HLA-C the fewest. CMV serostatus stood as the only immune exposure information on hand. Presence/absence analyses assumed roughly uniform sequencing depth across donors, which may not hold.

Sequencing was carried out using PBMCs. The J gene is TRBJ1-2, the V gene TRBV15; 9 nucleotides match TRBD1. The source of this sequence is a man aged 18 to 30 in good health and CMV-seronegative. The CDR3 sequence: CATNPGQGEYGYTF. In DNA form, the CDR3 reads TGTGCCACCAACCCGGGACAGGGAGAATATGGCTACACCTTC.